Included here is one T cell receptor (beta chain) sequence, with context. The antigen remains unidentified. These data originate in a study of blood T cells in healthy people across ages. Findings and caveats of the study: Higher diversity, along with more naive CD4+ cells, distinguished long-lived donors from aged donors. Percentage of naive T cells showed a strong correlation with TCR beta diversity. The donors' CMV status was not determined, possibly confounding changes in expanded clonotypes.

The use of a sample-barcoded 5' primer and a J-beta primer mix characterized a second PCR of roughly 6 to 11 cycles. TCRdb itself ran the 5' RACE reads through MiXCR, one entry per CDR3 protein. The table lists roughly 1,500,000 distinct CDR3 sequences, roughly 30% of them singletons, with 11% in the top ten. This sequence was found in a woman in her thirties in good health. Sequencing was carried out using blood.

The CDR3 sequence: CSARDLVGEITGELFF. The CDR3 nucleotides read TGCAGTGCTAGAGATCTGGTGGGCGAAATCACCGGGGAGCTGTTTTTT. The genes are TRBV20-1 and TRBJ2-2; the D is unclear. Trimming took 0 bases from V and 4 from J, leaving 15 bases between them. Germline CDR1 and CDR2: DFQATT and SNEGSKA (reference sequence). This CDR3 is 16 amino acids long.